This T cell receptor beta chain was observed in a study of blood T cell repertoires in COVID-19. About the study: T cells, B-cell-depleted T cells, or PBMCs supplied cDNA or gDNA.

Germline values: CDR1 SEHNR, CDR2 FQNEAQ (reference sequence). Trimming took 5 bases from V and 4 from J; bases not matched to a gene: 3. The CDR3 length is 14 residues. A note on this clone: The sample has other DNA sequences that encode this CDR3 too.

Under the authors' procedure: Amplification with reference gene primers provided the estimates of nucleated cell counts. The data were produced by immunoSEQ multiplex PCR, yet TCRdb's version contains in-frame clones alone and is incomplete. V and J calls and clone size are as listed in that table; D and trimming were resolved from the DNA. The data show about 370,000 clones, more than 80% seen once. Patients from Seattle were sampled longitudinally, starting during active infection. The source of this sequence is a woman in her twenties or thirties with COVID-19, enrolled during active disease. V gene TRBV7-9 combines with J gene TRBJ1-3, with TRBD1 matching 9 bases. Sequenced: peripheral blood. DNA of the CDR3: TGTGCCAGCAGCCCGGGACAGGGAGGAAACACCATATATTTT. This translates into CASSPGQGGNTIYF.